The 8 T cell receptor beta chains presented below share a single source sample, sequenced in a study of blood T cell repertoires in COVID-19. The protocol was immunoSEQ multiplex PCR, while the TCRdb copy is restricted to in-frame clones and leaves out a portion. The data contain a few hundred thousand clones, approximately 90% of them singletons. The sequencing sample was made of PBMCs or T cells enriched from blood (not recorded which). These receptors were obtained from a man aged 18-30 years who had recovered from COVID-19.

This clone occurred once. J is TRBJ1-1 and V is TRBV19; 7 bases agree with TRBD1. Germline assignment: CDR1 LNHDA and CDR2 SQIVND (reference sequence). The trim removed 4 bases at V and 5 bases at J, leaving 10 bases unmatched. The CDR3 totals 15 residues. Here the CDR3 reads CASSRGTGVGTEAFF. DNA of the CDR3: TGTGCCAGTAGTAGGGGAACAGGGGTTGGGACTGAAGCTTTCTTT.

This clone was found once. The chain combines TRBV7-9 with TRBJ2-2; a possible D gene is TRBD2 (5 bases). The CDR3 runs to 15 residues. V was trimmed by 5 bases and J by 1 base, leaving 11 bases between them. The germline V gene has CDR1 SEHNR and CDR2 FQNEAQ (reference sequence). Written as DNA, the CDR3 is TGTGCCAGCAGCCCCATCCGGGGGAACACCGGGGAGCTGTTTTTT. The encoded protein is CASSPIRGNTGELFF.

This clone was recorded once. V gene TRBV11-3 combines with J gene TRBJ2-7; 8 nucleotides line up with TRBD2. CDR3 length: 14 amino acids. Germline CDR1 reads SGHNT; CDR2 reads YENEEA. V lost 5 bases to trimming and J lost 5 bases; unmatched junction nucleotides: 8. DNA of the CDR3: TGTGCCAGCAGCCCCATCGGGGGGGGAGACGAGCAGTACTTC. It encodes CASSPIGGGDEQYF.

The chain employs TRBV30 and TRBJ2-7, with 8 bases aligning to TRBD1. Trimming took 3 bases from V and 3 from J; bases not matched to a gene: 7. Germline V lookup: CDR1 GTSNPN, CDR2 SVGIG (reference sequence). The CDR3 has 14 amino acids. CDR3 coding DNA: TGTGCCTGGAGACAGGGGGATATCAACTACGAGCAGTACTTC. Its translation is CAWRQGDINYEQYF.

This clone was observed a few times. The chain combines TRBV7-9 with TRBJ2-7, with a possible D match to TRBD2 (7 bases). V gave up 5 bases and J gave up 6 bases, with 17 bases separating them. The CDR3 contains 14 residues. Germline V CDR1 and CDR2: SEHNR, FQNEAQ (reference sequence). The CDR3 sequence is CASSATGGLGEQYF. CDR3 nucleotide sequence: TGTGCCAGCAGCGCCACGGGGGGCCTCGGCGAGCAGTACTTC.

The rearrangement links TRBV28 to TRBJ1-6; D is uncertain. The CDR3 contains 13 residues. With 3 bases removed from V and 6 bases from J, the gap between germline ends came to 6 bases. Germline CDR1 is MDHEN and CDR2 is SYDVKM. The CDR3 is CASSFVANSPLHF. The CDR3 DNA sequence: TGTGCCAGCAGTTTCGTAGCTAATTCACCCCTCCACTTT. Complete variable domain (other parts from reference TRBV28 and TRBJ1-6): DVKVTQSSRYLVKRTGEKVFLECVQDMDHENMFWYRQDPGLGLRLIYFSYDVKMKEKGDIPEGYSVSREKKERFSLILESASTNQTSMYLCASSFVANSPLHFGNGTRLTVT.

V and J are TRBV5-5 and TRBJ1-3; D might be TRBD1 (5 bases). V was pared by 4 bases and J by 1 base, with 12 bases between. CDR1 and CDR2 from the germline V gene are SGHKS and YYEKEE (reference sequence). CDR3 size: 15 residues. The CDR3 DNA reads as TGTGCCAGCAGCCCGGGGGTAGGGTCTGGAAACACCATATATTTT. Protein product: CASSPGVGSGNTIYF.

The chain carries TRBV5-5 and TRBJ2-1; TRBD1 is a possible D gene (6 bases). Trimming removed 2 bases at V and 7 bases at J, with 16 bases between. CDR3 size: 15 residues. Germline loops: CDR1 SGHKS, CDR2 YYEKEE (reference sequence). Written as DNA, the CDR3 is TGTGCCAGCAGCTTATATCAGGGGACCCAAAATGAGCAGTTCTTC. Protein: CASSLYQGTQNEQFF.